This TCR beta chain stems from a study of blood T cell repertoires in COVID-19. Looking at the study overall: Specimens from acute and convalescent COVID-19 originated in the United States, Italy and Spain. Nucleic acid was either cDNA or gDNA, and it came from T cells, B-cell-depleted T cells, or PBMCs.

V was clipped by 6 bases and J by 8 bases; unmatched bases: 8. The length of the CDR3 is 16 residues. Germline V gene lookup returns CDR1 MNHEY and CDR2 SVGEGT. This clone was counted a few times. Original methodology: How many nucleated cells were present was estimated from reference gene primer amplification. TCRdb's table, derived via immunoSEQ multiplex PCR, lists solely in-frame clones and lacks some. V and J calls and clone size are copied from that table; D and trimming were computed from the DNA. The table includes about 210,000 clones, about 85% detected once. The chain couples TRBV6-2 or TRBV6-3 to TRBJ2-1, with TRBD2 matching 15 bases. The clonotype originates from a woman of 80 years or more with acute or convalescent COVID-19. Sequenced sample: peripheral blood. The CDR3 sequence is CASSPGTSGRRDEQFF. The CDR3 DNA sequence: TGTGCCAGCAGCCCCGGGACTAGCGGGAGGAGGGATGAGCAGTTCTTC.